This T cell receptor beta chain was identified in a study of Graves' ophthalmopathy and Graves' hyperthyroidism. Overall study: Where ophthalmopathy was absent within 18 months of follow-up, hyperthyroidism was stable.

Amplification of TCR beta CDR3 regions used RNA transcripts. Amplification began with first-round RT-PCR using HTBI primers, then second-round multiplex PCR was performed. TCRdb re-analysed the multiplex PCR reads in MiXCR, keeping a single row per CDR3 protein. The sample holds roughly 1.1 million distinct CDR3 sequences; about 40% are singletons and the top ten take 11%. From germline, CDR1 is MNHEY and CDR2 SVGAGI. Unmatched junction bases numbered 5, after V lost 2 bases and J lost 4 bases. The CDR3 has 15 amino acids. Researchers turned away patients with other autoimmune diseases, uncontrolled infections, pregnancy or lactation. Establishment of the diagnosis relied upon clinical symptoms, serum thyroxine, TRAb, thyroid ultrasound and orbital computed tomography. This clonotype was picked up a small number of times.

J is TRBJ1-1 and V is TRBV6-5; TRBD1 matches at 9 bases. The clonotype was recovered from an adult man with Graves' hyperthyroidism. The sequencing input was peripheral blood or thyroid tissue (not recorded which). The CDR3 coding sequence is TGTGCCAGCAGTTACCTTAGACAGGGGGGCACTGAAGCTTTCTTT. Translating gives CASSYLRQGGTEAFF.